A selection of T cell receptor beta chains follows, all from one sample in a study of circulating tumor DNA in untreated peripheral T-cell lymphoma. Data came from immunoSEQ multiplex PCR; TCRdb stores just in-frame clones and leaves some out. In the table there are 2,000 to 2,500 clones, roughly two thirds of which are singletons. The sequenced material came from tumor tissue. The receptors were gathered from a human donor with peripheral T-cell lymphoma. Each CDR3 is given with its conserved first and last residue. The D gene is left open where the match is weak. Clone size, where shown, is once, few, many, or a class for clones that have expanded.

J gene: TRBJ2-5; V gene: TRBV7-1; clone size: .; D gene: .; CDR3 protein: CASSLNTQETQYF; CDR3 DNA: TGTGCCAGCAGCTTAAATACCCAAGAGACCCAGTACTTC
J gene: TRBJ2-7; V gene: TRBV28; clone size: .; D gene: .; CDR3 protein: CASSLLLSGAGTYEQYF; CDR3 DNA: TGTGCCAGCAGTTTATTGCTCTCAGGCGCTGGAACCTACGAGCAGTACTTC
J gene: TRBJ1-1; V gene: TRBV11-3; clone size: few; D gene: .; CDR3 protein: CASSLYGKGGNTEAFF; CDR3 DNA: TGTGCCAGCAGCCTATACGGGAAAGGGGGGAACACTGAAGCTTTCTTT
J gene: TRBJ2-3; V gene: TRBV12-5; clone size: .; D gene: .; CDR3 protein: CASGLVSTDTQYF; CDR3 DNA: TGTGCTAGTGGTTTAGTTAGCACAGATACGCAGTATTTT
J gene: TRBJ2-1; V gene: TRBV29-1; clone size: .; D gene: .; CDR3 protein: CSVEGVPSSTVEQFF; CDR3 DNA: TGCAGCGTTGAAGGGGTCCCGAGCTCTACGGTCGAGCAGTTCTTC
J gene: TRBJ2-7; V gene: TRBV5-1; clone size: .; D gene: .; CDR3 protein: CASSLGQRSYEQYF; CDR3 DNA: TGCGCCAGCAGCTTGGGACAAAGGTCCTACGAGCAGTACTTC
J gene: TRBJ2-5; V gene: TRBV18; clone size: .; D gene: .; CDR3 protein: CASSLDLQETQYF; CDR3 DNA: TGTGCCAGCTCACTCGACCTACAAGAGACCCAGTACTTC
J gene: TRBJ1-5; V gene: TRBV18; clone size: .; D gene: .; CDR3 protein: CASSPYGEEAQHF; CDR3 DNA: TGTGCTAGCTCACCGTACGGTGAGGAGGCCCAGCATTTT
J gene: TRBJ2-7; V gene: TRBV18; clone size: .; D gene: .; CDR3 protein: CASSPTGGVTYEQYF; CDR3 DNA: TGTGCCAGCTCCCCTACCGGCGGGGTCACCTACGAGCAGTACTTC
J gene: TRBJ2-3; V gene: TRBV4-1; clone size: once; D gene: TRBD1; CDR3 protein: CASSQVDRGGLDTQYF; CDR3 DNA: TGCGCCAGCAGCCAAGTGGACAGGGGGGGATTAGATACGCAGTATTTT
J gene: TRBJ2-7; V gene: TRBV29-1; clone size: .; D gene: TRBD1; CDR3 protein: CSVGAVGQGYEQYF; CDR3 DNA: TGCAGCGTGGGGGCCGTGGGACAGGGCTACGAGCAGTACTTC
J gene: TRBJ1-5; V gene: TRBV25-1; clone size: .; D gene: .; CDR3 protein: CASSPHSAVNQSQHF; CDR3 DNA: TGTGCCAGCAGTCCCCACTCGGCAGTAAATCAGTCCCAGCATTTT
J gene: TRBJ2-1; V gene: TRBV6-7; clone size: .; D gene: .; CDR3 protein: CASSDGVASYNEQFF; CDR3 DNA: TGTGCCAGCAGTGACGGAGTGGCCTCCTACAATGAGCAGTTCTTC
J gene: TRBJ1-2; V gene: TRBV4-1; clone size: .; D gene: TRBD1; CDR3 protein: CASSQAPGQVFYGYTF; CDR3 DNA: TGCGCCAGCAGCCAAGCCCCGGGACAGGTCTTCTATGGCTACACCTTC
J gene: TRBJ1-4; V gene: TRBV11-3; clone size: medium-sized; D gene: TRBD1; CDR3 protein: CASSLGDRGNEKLFF; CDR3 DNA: TGTGCCAGCAGCTTAGGGGACAGAGGAAATGAAAAACTGTTTTTT
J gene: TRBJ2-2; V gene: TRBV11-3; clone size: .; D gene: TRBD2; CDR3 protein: CASSLPGVWEGKDTGELFF; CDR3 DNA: TGTGCCAGCAGCTTACCCGGTGTGTGGGAGGGCAAGGACACCGGGGAGCTGTTTTTT
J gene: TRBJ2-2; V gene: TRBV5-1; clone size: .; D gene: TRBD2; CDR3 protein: CASVAGGPPGELFF; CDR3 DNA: TGCGCCAGCGTAGCGGGAGGGCCTCCCGGGGAGCTGTTTTTT
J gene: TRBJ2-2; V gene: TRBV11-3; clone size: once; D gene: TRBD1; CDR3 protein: CASSFNRGITGELFF; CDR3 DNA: TGTGCCAGCAGCTTTAACAGGGGTATTACCGGGGAGCTGTTTTTT
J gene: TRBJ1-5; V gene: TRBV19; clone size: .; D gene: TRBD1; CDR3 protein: CASSTWTGDSNQPQHF; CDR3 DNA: TGTGCCAGTAGTACCTGGACAGGGGATAGCAATCAGCCCCAGCATTTT
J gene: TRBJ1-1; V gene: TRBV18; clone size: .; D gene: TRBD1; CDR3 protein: CASSPPSRGLGSEAFF; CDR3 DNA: TGTGCCAGCTCACCACCTTCTAGGGGGCTGGGGTCTGAAGCTTTCTTT
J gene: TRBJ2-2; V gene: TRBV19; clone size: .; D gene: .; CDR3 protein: CASSMFQGSLRSTGELFF; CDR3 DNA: TGTGCCAGTAGTATGTTCCAGGGATCCCTCCGGAGCACCGGGGAGCTGTTTTTT
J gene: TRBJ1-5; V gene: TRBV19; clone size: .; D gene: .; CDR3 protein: CASSIDQGVQPQHF; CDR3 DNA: TGTGCCAGTAGTATAGATCAGGGAGTTCAGCCCCAGCATTTT
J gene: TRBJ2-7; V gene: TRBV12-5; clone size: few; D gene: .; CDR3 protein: CASGWAYEQYF; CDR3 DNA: TGTGCTAGTGGTTGGGCATACGAGCAGTACTTC
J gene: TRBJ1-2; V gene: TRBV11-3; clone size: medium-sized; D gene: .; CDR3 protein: CASSSFDSQVYGYTF; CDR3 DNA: TGTGCCAGCAGCTCCTTTGACAGCCAGGTCTATGGCTACACCTTC